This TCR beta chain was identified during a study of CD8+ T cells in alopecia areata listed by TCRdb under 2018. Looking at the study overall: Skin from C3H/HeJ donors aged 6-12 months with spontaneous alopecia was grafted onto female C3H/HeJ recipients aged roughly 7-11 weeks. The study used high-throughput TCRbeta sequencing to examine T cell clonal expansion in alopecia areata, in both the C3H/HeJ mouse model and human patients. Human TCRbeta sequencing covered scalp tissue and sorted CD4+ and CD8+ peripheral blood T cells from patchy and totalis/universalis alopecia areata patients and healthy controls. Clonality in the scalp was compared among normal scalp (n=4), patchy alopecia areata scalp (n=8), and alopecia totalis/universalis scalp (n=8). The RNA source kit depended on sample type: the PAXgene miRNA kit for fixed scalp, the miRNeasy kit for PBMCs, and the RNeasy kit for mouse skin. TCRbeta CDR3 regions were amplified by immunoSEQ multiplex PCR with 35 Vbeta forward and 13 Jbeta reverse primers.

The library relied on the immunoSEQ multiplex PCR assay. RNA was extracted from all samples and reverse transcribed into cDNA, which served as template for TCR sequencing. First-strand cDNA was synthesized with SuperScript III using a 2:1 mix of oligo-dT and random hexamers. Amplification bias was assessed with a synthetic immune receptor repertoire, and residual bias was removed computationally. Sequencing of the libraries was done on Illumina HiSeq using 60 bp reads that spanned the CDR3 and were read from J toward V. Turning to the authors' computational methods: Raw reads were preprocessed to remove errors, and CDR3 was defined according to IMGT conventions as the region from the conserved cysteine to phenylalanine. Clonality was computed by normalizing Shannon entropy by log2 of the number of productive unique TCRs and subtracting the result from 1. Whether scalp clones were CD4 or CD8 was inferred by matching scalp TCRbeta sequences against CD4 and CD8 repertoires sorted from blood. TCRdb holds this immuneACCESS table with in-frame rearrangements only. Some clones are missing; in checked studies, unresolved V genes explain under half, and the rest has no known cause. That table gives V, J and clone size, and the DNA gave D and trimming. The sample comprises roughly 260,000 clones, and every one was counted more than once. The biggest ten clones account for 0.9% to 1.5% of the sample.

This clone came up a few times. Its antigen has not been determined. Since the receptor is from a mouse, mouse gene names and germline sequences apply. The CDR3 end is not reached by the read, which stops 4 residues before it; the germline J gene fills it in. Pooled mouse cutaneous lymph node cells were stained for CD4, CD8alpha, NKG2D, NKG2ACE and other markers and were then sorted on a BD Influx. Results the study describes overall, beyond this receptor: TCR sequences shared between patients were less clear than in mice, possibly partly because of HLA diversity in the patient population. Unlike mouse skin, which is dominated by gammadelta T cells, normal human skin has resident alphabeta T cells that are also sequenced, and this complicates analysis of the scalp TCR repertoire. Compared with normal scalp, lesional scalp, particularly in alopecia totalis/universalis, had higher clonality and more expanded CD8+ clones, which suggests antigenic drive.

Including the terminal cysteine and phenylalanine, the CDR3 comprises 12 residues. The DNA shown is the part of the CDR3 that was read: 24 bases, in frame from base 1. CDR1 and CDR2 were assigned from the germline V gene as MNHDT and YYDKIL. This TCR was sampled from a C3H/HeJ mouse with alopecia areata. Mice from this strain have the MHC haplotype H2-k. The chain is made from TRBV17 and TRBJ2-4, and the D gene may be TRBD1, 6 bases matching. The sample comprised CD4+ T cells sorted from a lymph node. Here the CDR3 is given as CASEDTGNTLYF. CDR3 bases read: TGTGCTAGCGAGGATACAGGGAAC.